A single sample is the source of the 18 T cell receptor beta chains below, sequenced in a study of Ad26.COV2.S vaccination and SARS-CoV-2 variants. Libraries were prepared by immunoSEQ multiplex PCR; TCRdb keeps only in-frame clonotypes and omits some of them. The repertoire holds more than 300,000 clones, with roughly 91% as singletons. Sample treatment: around 19 received Ad26.COV2.S at low or high dose, single or two shots; about 5 received placebo; per-sample allocation not given. The study sampled participants on day 63 after the first vaccine or placebo injection. Sequencing was performed on peripheral blood, taken in a trial of Ad26.COV2.S vaccine versus placebo. These receptors came from a person aged 18-60 years who received the Ad26.COV2.S COVID-19 vaccine or a placebo.

CDR3 protein: CASSKGQGYEQFF. For the CDR3, the DNA is TGTGCCAGTAGTAAAGGACAGGGCTATGAGCAGTTCTTC. The genes are TRBV19 and TRBJ2-1, with TRBD1 matching over 8 bases. CDR3 length: 13 residues. The V gene end was trimmed by 4 bases and the J gene end by 8 bases; junction bases not matched to a gene: 4. Germline CDR1 reads LNHDA; CDR2 reads SQIVND (reference sequence).

The CDR3 DNA reads TGTGCCAGCAGCCAAGATAGGCGGCAGGAGTACGAGCAGTACTTC. Its protein product is CASSQDRRQEYEQYF. The chain employs TRBV14 and TRBJ2-7; D not resolved. Trimming pared 0 bases from V and 4 bases from J, leaving 13 bases between. The CDR3 length is 15 residues. From germline, CDR1 is SGHDN and CDR2 FVKESK.

The rearrangement links TRBV4-2 to TRBJ1-6; no definite D call. Trimming shortened V by 0 bases and J by 5 bases, and 5 bases separated the two germline ends. The CDR3 consists of 14 residues. Germline loops: CDR1 LGHNA, CDR2 YNFKEQ. The CDR3 region is CASSQEPDNSPLHF. CDR3 coding DNA: TGTGCCAGCAGCCAAGAACCAGATAATTCACCCCTCCACTTT.

V usage is TRBV28 and J usage is TRBJ2-1, with 13 bases identical to TRBD2. The V gene end was trimmed by 6 bases and the J gene end by 9 bases; junction bases not matched to a gene: 17. CDR1 is MDHEN, CDR2 SYDVKM, per germline. This CDR3 is 18 amino acids long. CDR3 DNA: TGTGCCAGCAGCCCGGATCATTACGGACTAGCGGGAGTTGGTGAGCAGTTCTTC. The encoded protein is CASSPDHYGLAGVGEQFF. The full variable domain, with the rest looked up from reference TRBV28 and TRBJ2-1, is DVKVTQSSRYLVKRTGEKVFLECVQDMDHENMFWYRQDPGLGLRLIYFSYDVKMKEKGDIPEGYSVSREKKERFSLILESASTNQTSMYLCASSPDHYGLAGVGEQFFGPGTRLTVL.

The chain is built from TRBV7-2 and TRBJ2-2; D is unclear. Germline loops: CDR1 SGHTA, CDR2 FQGNSA. The CDR3 length is 13 residues. The V gene lost 0 bases and the J gene lost 5 bases, with 4 bases spanning the gap. The CDR3 sequence is CASSLARTGELFF. The CDR3 bases are TGTGCCAGCAGCTTAGCACGGACCGGGGAGCTGTTTTTT.

This clone was recorded once. This chain uses TRBV7-9 with TRBJ2-5; 9 nucleotides agree with TRBD2. The CDR3 has 16 residues. J lost 7 bases, V lost 1 base, and 10 bases had no gene match. Germline CDR1 reads SEHNR; CDR2 reads FQNEAQ (reference sequence). The CDR3 region is CASSLDPGLATGTQYF. CDR3 nucleotide sequence: TGTGCCAGCAGCTTAGATCCGGGACTAGCAACGGGGACCCAGTACTTC.

The V call is TRBV28, the J call TRBJ1-5; TRBD1 agrees at 7 bases. From germline, CDR1 is MDHEN and CDR2 SYDVKM. CDR3 size: 17 residues. J lost 2 bases, V lost 3 bases, and 10 bases had no gene match. CDR3 sequence (DNA): TGTGCCAGCAGTTTGCACAGGGGCTTTAGGGGCAATCAGCCCCAGCATTTT. This translates into CASSLHRGFRGNQPQHF.

This rearrangement joins TRBV27 to TRBJ1-3; no clear D gene. V shed 5 bases and J shed 2 bases, with 13 bases lying between them. Looked up from germline, CDR1 is MNHEY and CDR2 is SMNVEV (reference sequence). The CDR3 covers 15 residues. The chain's CDR3 is CASSPSGVAGNTIYF. The CDR3 nucleotides read TGTGCCAGCAGTCCCAGTGGGGTGGCTGGAAACACCATATATTTT.

For the CDR3, the DNA is TGTGCCAGTAGCGCACAGGGAACTAACTATGGCTACACCTTC. Translated, it gives CASSAQGTNYGYTF. The chain recombines TRBV19 with TRBJ1-2; D may be TRBD1 (6 bases). CDR1 and CDR2 (germline): LNHDA, SQIVND (reference sequence). This CDR3 is built from 14 residues. V lost 6 bases and J lost 0, with 11 bases in between.

This chain links TRBV10-3 with TRBJ1-1; D might be TRBD1 (5 bases). The CDR3 loop spans 13 amino acids. Trimming left V 4 bases short and J 2 bases short, with 8 bases between. Germline V gene data show CDR1 as ENHRY and CDR2 as SYGVKD. As DNA, the CDR3 is TGTGCCATCAGTGGGGACCTTAACACTGAAGCTTTCTTT. Protein product: CAISGDLNTEAFF.

The rearrangement joins TRBV30 to TRBJ1-2, with 7 bases fitting TRBD1. CDR1 and CDR2 from the germline V gene are GTSNPN and SVGIG (reference sequence). There are 17 residues in the CDR3. The J segment lost 8 bases and the V segment lost 4 bases, leaving 22 bases of the junction unmatched. The chain's CDR3 is CAWIQRLPGQRKEGYTF. DNA of the CDR3: TGTGCCTGGATCCAACGCCTACCGGGACAGCGCAAGGAGGGCTACACCTTC. Using reference TRBV30 and TRBJ1-2 for the parts outside the CDR3, the full variable domain is SQTIHQWPATLVQPVGSPLSLECTVEGTSNPNLYWYRQAAGRGLQLLFYSVGIGQISSEVPQNLSASRPQDRQFILSSKKLLLSDSGFYLCAWIQRLPGQRKEGYTFGSGTRLTVV.

The CDR3 protein is CASSLGLANEQYF. The CDR3 coding sequence is TGCGCCAGCAGCCTGGGACTAGCAAATGAGCAGTACTTC. V gene TRBV5-1 combines with J gene TRBJ2-7; 9 bases fit TRBD2. Germline CDR1 SGHRS, CDR2 YFSETQ. This CDR3 contains 13 residues. Trimming at V came to 4 bases and at J to 7 bases, leaving 6 bases not matched to a gene.

J is TRBJ2-7 and V is TRBV21-1; the table's D gene call, TRBD2, was not cross checked with the DNA. TRBV21-1 is a pseudogene segment. The CDR3 runs 18 residues. CDR3: CASSKAGGTPKSSYEQYF. The CDR3, as DNA: TGTGCCAGCAGCAAAGCTGGCGGGACGCCAAAAAGCTCCTACGAGCAGTACTTC.

V gene TRBV27 combines with J gene TRBJ1-2, with D maybe TRBD1 (6 bases). The V gene's germline CDR1 is MNHEY and CDR2 SMNVEV (reference sequence). This CDR3 is built from 14 residues. With 4 bases removed from V and 4 bases from J, the gap between germline ends came to 13 bases. The DNA of the CDR3 is TGTGCCAGCAGTTCTCACAGGGTCCCCTATGGCTACACCTTC. This codes for CASSSHRVPYGYTF.

The CDR3 is CASSGGGASTGELFF. As DNA, the CDR3 is TGTGCCAGCAGTGGGGGCGGGGCGAGTACCGGGGAGCTGTTTTTT. V is TRBV28 and J is TRBJ2-2, with D possibly being TRBD1 or TRBD2 (6 bases each). The ends were cut back, 5 bases at V and 5 bases at J, with 15 bases in the middle. The CDR3 loop spans 15 amino acids. The germline V gene encodes CDR1 MDHEN and CDR2 SYDVKM. The whole variable domain, remainder taken from reference TRBV28 and TRBJ2-2, is DVKVTQSSRYLVKRTGEKVFLECVQDMDHENMFWYRQDPGLGLRLIYFSYDVKMKEKGDIPEGYSVSREKKERFSLILESASTNQTSMYLCASSGGGASTGELFFGEGSRLTVL.

This clone was seen a few times. The V call is TRBV27, the J call TRBJ1-6, with TRBD1 as a possible D gene (5 bases). The CDR3 sequence is 13 residues long. V was clipped by 0 bases and J by 8 bases, with 5 bases between them. Per the germline V gene, CDR1 is MNHEY and CDR2 is SMNVEV (reference sequence). This chain's CDR3 is CASSLSGDSPLHF. The CDR3 region has the DNA TGTGCCAGCAGTTTATCGGGGGATTCACCCCTCCACTTT.

This chain connects TRBV4-1 to TRBJ2-7; D call uncertain. The CDR3 spans 15 residues. Germline V gene data show CDR1 as MGHRA and CDR2 as YSYEKL. The V end lost 1 base, the J end lost 2 bases, and 12 bases lay between the germline ends. The CDR3 bases are TGCGCCAGCAGCCAAGGGTCGGGCAGAACCTACGAGCAGTACTTC. Translating it yields CASSQGSGRTYEQYF.

V and J are TRBV7-8 and TRBJ1-1, with 10 bases fitting TRBD1. V shed 3 bases and J 0 bases; nucleotides not matched to a gene: 4. Germline values: CDR1 SGHVS, CDR2 FQNEAQ. This CDR3 has 16 amino acids. The DNA for the CDR3 is TGTGCCAGCAGCTTCACCGGGACAGGGGTGAACACTGAAGCTTTCTTT. This translates into CASSFTGTGVNTEAFF.